This TCR beta chain was identified during a study of identical twins. Findings and limits, study-wide: Conclusions came from cross-sectional statistical analysis, not from following the same donors. Part of the zero-insertion signal could reflect confounding by invariant MAIT and iNKT cells. Abundant beta clonotypes from cord blood had fewer insertions, unlike memory repertoires, which showed none.

TCRdb passed the 5' RACE reads through MiXCR, listing each CDR3 protein once. The table lists 300,000 or so distinct CDR3 sequences, roughly 10% of them singletons. A few counts support this clonotype. Its antigen remains unidentified. CDR1 MNHNS and CDR2 SASEGT come from the germline V gene. The CDR3 contains 13 residues. The ends were cut back, 0 bases at V and 2 bases at J, with 1 base in the middle. In addition, the sample was reused for a study of yellow fever vaccine responses in identical twins.

This clonotype originated in a woman aged 18-29 years in good health. The specimen sequenced was CD8+ T cells sorted from blood. The V call is TRBV6-1, the J call TRBJ2-2; no definite D call. The CDR3 bases are TGTGCCAGCAGTGAAGCAAACACCGGGGAGCTGTTTTTT. Protein product: CASSEANTGELFF.